Here is one T cell receptor beta chain with its context. This CDR3 comprises 16 residues. J was trimmed by 8 bases and V by 6 bases; bases with no gene match: 16. Germline loops: CDR1 LNHDA, CDR2 SQIVND (reference sequence). The record originates from a study of blood T cell repertoires in COVID-19. Clones were sequenced by immunoSEQ multiplex PCR, and TCRdb holds only the in-frame ones, with some missing. Altogether about 320,000 clones are present, 85% to 95% being singletons, with the ten largest covering 3.9%. The receptor's source is a woman in her 30s who had been exposed to COVID-19. Material: PBMCs or T cells enriched from blood (not recorded which). V usage is TRBV19 and J usage is TRBJ2-1; 7 bases align to TRBD1. The CDR3 is CASRGGPGTDIDEQFF. CDR3 bases: TGTGCCAGTAGAGGGGGTCCCGGGACAGATATCGATGAGCAGTTCTTC. The entire variable domain, with the rest obtained from reference TRBV19 and TRBJ2-1, is as follows: DGGITQSPKYLFRKEGQNVTLSCEQNLNHDAMYWYRQDPGQGLRLIYYSQIVNDFQKGDIAEGYSVSREKKESFPLTVTSAQKNPTAFYLCASRGGPGTDIDEQFFGPGTRLTVL.